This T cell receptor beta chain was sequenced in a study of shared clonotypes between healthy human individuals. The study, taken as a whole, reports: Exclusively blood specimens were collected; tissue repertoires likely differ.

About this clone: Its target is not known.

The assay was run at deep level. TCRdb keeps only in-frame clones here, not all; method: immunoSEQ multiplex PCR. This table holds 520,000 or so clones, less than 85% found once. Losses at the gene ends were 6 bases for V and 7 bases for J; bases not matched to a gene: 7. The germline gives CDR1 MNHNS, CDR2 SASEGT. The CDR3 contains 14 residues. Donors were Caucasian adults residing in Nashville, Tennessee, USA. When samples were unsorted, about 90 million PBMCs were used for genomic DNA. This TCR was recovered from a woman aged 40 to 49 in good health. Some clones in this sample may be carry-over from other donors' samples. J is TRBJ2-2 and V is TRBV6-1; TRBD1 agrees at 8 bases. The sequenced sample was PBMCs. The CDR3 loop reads CASSPGTGHGELFF. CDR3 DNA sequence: TGTGCCAGCAGCCCCGGGACAGGTCACGGGGAGCTGTTTTTT.